The text below deals with one T cell receptor (beta chain). It has no known antigen specificity. Base qualities are not at hand, and no much larger clone is one base apart. The sample originates from a study of T cell responses to AZD1222 COVID-19 vaccine (dated by TCRdb to 2020 to 2022). In the study overall: TCR sequencing covered 230 or so trial participants: approximately 200 given two doses of AZD1222 and 26 given two doses of MenACWY control vaccine. Enrollment into the trials was organized by age into subgroups of 18-55, 56-69 and 70-plus years, and those subgroups contained approximately 150, 30 and 60 TCR-sequenced participants, respectively. What the study reported, not specific to this receptor: In the small 56-69-year group, the increase in depth fell short of significance, most likely because of low power. Because no samples from the day 14 peak response were available, repertoires could be characterized only after the peak T cell response. Spike-specific TCR breadth and depth rose significantly after two AZD1222 doses compared with day 0 and with MenACWY recipients. Vaccine-associated CD4 TCRs spanned the whole spike protein, with dominant responses in regions 160-218 and 743-854. Conclusions about previously exposed vaccinees are limited because only six or seven AZD1222 recipients were SARS-CoV-2 seropositive at baseline. Participants were mostly white British, with more females than males. The authors suggested clonal diversity may have been underestimated. Reportedly, close to half of the unique spike-specific TCRs recognized epitopes lying outside the regions that are mutated in the B.1.351 and B.1.1.7 variants.

V is clipped by 4 bases and J by 2 bases, and the sequence between their germline boundaries is 8 bases long. The germline V gene encodes CDR1 LNHDA and CDR2 SQIVND (reference sequence). From cysteine to phenylalanine, the CDR3 is 13 amino acids long. The sequence is cut down to CDR3 DNA, 39 bases in frame from base 1. The sample's time point label is to be understood as: about 28 days (+/-7) after the second vaccine dose. AZD1222 recipients with second doses at about 4 weeks or about 12 weeks were pooled, because spike-specific TCR depth and breadth did not differ between schedules. Samples from vaccinated people were obtained from the UK trials COV001 and COV002, which included a single-blind randomized controlled phase 2/3 trial of AZD1222 (ChAdOx1 nCoV-19) in healthy adults. For TCRbeta chain sequencing, PBMC samples from trial participants were taken at day 0 and at day 28 after the second dose.

The CDR3 regions of human TCRbeta chains were analyzed by immunosequencing. Processing in the source paper ran as follows. Repertoire TCRs were matched against a reference library of SARS-CoV-2-specific TCRs generated with the MIRA antigen-specificity platform. Breadth meant the fraction of unique TCRs that were SARS-CoV-2-associated, whereas depth meant the fraction of total T cells that were SARS-CoV-2-associated. Using the MIRA data, each spike-specific TCR was assigned both to the spike region to which the TCR was reactive and to a CD4 or CD8 class. Log10-transformed breadth and depth values were compared by one-way ANOVA with Sidak's multiple comparisons tests. TCRdb holds this immuneACCESS table with in-frame rearrangements only. Some clones are missing; in checked studies, unresolved V genes explain under half, and the rest has no known cause. V, J and clone size are those of that table, while D and trimming were read from the DNA. Present in this sample are about 150,000 clones, about 89% of which were seen just once. Together, the top ten hold over 3% of the sample.

The sample in question was peripheral blood, obtained 28 days after the second AZD1222 dose. The chain links TRBV19 with TRBJ1-1, with the D gene not confidently named. The TCR was taken from an adult who received the AZD1222 COVID-19 vaccine. The nucleotide sequence is given as TGTGCCAGTAGTACCACTAGAAACACTGAAGCTTTCTTT. Translated, this is CASSTTRNTEAFF.